Below, 9 T cell receptor beta chains from the same sample are listed, as sequenced in a study of vaccination and CD4 T cells after COVID-19. Antigen specificity for these receptors is unknown. Cultured CD4+ T-cell DNA underwent Oncomine TCR Beta short-read sequencing. TCRdb fed the PCR reads into MiXCR, producing one record per CDR3 protein. Of about 21,000 distinct CDR3 sequences in the sample, around 62% were seen once. As for treatment: approximately nine-day PBMC culture with coronavirus spike peptide pools or control peptides (ViraFEST assay). The material was CD4+ T cells from blood, cultured in vitro, obtained before SARS-CoV-2 vaccination. The receptors originated from a human donor who received a COVID-19 vaccine.

The chain carries TRBV12-3 or TRBV12-4 and TRBJ2-5; tentatively, D is TRBD1 (6 bases). This CDR3 is built from 18 residues. The ends were cut back, 5 bases at V and 1 base at J, with 23 bases in the middle. CDR3 region: CASSPLPRGRLSQETQYF. For the CDR3, the DNA is TGTGCCAGCAGTCCTCTGCCCAGGGGAAGATTGAGCCAAGAGACCCAGTACTTC.

This rearrangement joins TRBV5-6 to TRBJ2-2; tentative D call: TRBD2 (5 bases). The V and J ends lost 3 bases and 0 bases respectively, with 15 bases between them. The germline CDR1 and CDR2 sequences are SGHDT and YYEEEE. The CDR3 is made up of 17 amino acids. The CDR3 loop is CASSYETAGPNTGELFF. CDR3 nucleotide sequence: TGTGCCAGCAGCTACGAGACGGCGGGCCCGAACACCGGGGAGCTGTTTTTT.

This clonotype was picked up a small number of times. This chain connects TRBV7-9 to TRBJ1-2; D is possibly TRBD1 (5 bases). V dropped 2 bases and J dropped 6 bases, with 10 bases sitting between them. Germline assignment: CDR1 SEHNR and CDR2 FQNEAQ (reference sequence). The CDR3 is 13 amino acids. DNA for the CDR3: TGTGCCAGCAGCTTAAAGGAGGGGAATGGCTACACCTTC. Translation: CASSLKEGNGYTF.

The gene calls are TRBV24-1 and TRBJ2-5; D might be TRBD1 or TRBD2, each matching 6 bases. In germline, CDR1 is KGHDR, CDR2 SFDVKD. The CDR3 has 16 amino acids. V shed 0 bases and J shed 3 bases, with 13 bases lying between them. The CDR3 bases are TGTGCCACCAGTGATTTGCAAGGGGGGTGGGAAGAGACCCAGTACTTC. Its translation: CATSDLQGGWEETQYF.

The V gene is TRBV7-6, the J gene TRBJ2-3, with unresolved D. The CDR3 is 13 residues long. Germline V gene sequence: CDR1 SGHVS, CDR2 FNYEAQ. V lost 3 bases, J lost 5 bases, and 9 bases lay in between. The DNA for the CDR3 is TGTGCCAGCAGCTTTGCCAGGCTAGATACGCAGTATTTT. As protein: CASSFARLDTQYF.

This clonotype was counted between two and nine times. The gene calls are TRBV30 and TRBJ2-2; a possible D gene is TRBD2 (6 bases). The CDR3 is made up of 15 amino acids. V was shortened by 0 bases and J by 7 bases, with 15 bases between the two germline ends. The germline CDR1 and CDR2 sequences are GTSNPN and SVGIG (reference sequence). The CDR3 protein is CAWSVRGFSGGELFF. The DNA of the CDR3 is TGTGCCTGGAGTGTACGGGGATTTAGCGGCGGGGAGCTGTTTTTT.

This chain connects TRBV29-1 to TRBJ2-7; D unclear. V was cut by 7 bases and J by 0 bases, with 10 bases left in between. The CDR3 extends over 12 amino acids. From germline, CDR1 is SQVTM and CDR2 ANQGSEA. This CDR3 is CSGGRNSYEQYF. The CDR3 region has the DNA TGCAGCGGTGGACGAAACTCCTACGAGCAGTACTTC.

The chain joins TRBV19 to TRBJ1-2, with a tentative D call TRBD1 (6 bases). This CDR3 contains 15 residues. CDR1 and CDR2 (germline): LNHDA, SQIVND (reference sequence). Trimming removed 3 bases at V and 8 bases at J, with 19 bases between. The CDR3 DNA follows: TGTGCCAGTAGTATGGGCAGGGGTCCTATATGGGGCTACACCTTC. It is translated as CASSMGRGPIWGYTF.

This clonotype was observed a single time. The J gene is TRBJ2-3, the V gene TRBV7-9; D is possibly TRBD2 (6 bases). V gave up 3 bases and J gave up 7 bases, with 11 bases separating them. The CDR3 consists of 13 residues. The germline V gene encodes CDR1 SEHNR and CDR2 FQNEAQ (reference sequence). The CDR3 DNA follows: TGTGCCAGCAGCTTCTTGGGGGGAAATACGCAGTATTTT. Translating gives CASSFLGGNTQYF.